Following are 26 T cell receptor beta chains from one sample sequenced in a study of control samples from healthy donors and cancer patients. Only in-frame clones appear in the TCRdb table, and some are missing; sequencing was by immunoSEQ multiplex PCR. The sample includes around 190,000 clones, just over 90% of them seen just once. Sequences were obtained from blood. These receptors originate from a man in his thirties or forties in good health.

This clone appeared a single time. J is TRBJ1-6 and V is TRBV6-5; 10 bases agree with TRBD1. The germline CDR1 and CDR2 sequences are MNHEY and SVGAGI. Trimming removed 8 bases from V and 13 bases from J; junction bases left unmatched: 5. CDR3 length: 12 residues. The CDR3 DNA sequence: TGTGCCAGCCGGGACAGGGGTATTCCCCTCCACTTT. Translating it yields CASRDRGIPLHF.

CDR3 residues: CASSYSVRNTEAFF. CDR3 sequence (DNA): TGTGCCAGCAGTTACTCGGTCCGGAACACTGAAGCTTTCTTT. The rearrangement uses TRBV6-5 and TRBJ1-1, with D uncertain. Germline lookup yields CDR1 MNHEY and CDR2 SVGAGI. The CDR3 loop spans 14 amino acids. V was pared by 0 bases and J by 1 base, with 6 bases between.

The CDR3 loop is CASSQEVNTEAFF. The CDR3 nucleotides are TGCGCCAGCAGCCAAGAGGTGAACACTGAAGCTTTCTTT. V usage is TRBV4-3 and J usage is TRBJ1-1; D is unclear. Germline V gene data show CDR1 as LGHNA and CDR2 as YSLEER. This CDR3 is 13 amino acids long. V was pared by 0 bases and J by 0 bases, with 2 bases between.

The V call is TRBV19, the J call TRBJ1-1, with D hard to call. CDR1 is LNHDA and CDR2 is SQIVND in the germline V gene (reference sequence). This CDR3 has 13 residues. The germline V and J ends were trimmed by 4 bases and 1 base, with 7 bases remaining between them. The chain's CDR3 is CASSNSGNTEAFF. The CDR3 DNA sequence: TGTGCCAGTAGTAACTCCGGGAACACTGAAGCTTTCTTT.

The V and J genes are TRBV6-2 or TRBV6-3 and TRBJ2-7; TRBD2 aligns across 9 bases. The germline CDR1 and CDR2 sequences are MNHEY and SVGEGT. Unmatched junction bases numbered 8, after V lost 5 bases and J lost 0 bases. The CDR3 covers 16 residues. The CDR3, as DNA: TGTGCCAGCAGTCGGGCGGGAGGGGGTCCCTCCTACGAGCAGTACTTC. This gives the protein CASSRAGGGPSYEQYF.

The chain's CDR3 is CASSLKAGGSYEQYF. In DNA form, the CDR3 reads TGTGCCAGCAGTTTAAAAGCGGGAGGTTCCTACGAGCAGTACTTC. The chain couples TRBV27 to TRBJ2-7, with 9 bases lining up with TRBD2. This CDR3 is 15 amino acids long. From germline, CDR1 is MNHEY and CDR2 SMNVEV (reference sequence). The V and J ends lost 2 bases and 1 base, in that order; junction bases with no gene match: 3.

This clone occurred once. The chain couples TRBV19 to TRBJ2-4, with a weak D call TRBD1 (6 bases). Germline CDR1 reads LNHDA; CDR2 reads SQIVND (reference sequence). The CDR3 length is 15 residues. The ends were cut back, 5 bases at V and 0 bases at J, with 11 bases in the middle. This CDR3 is CASSAAGVAKNIQYF. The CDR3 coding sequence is TGTGCCAGTAGTGCAGCAGGGGTAGCCAAAAACATTCAGTACTTC.

CDR3 sequence: CASSPYSNTGELFF. In nucleotides, the CDR3 is TGTGCCAGTAGTCCCTATTCGAACACCGGGGAGCTGTTTTTT. J is TRBJ2-2 and V is TRBV19; no clear D gene. The CDR3 contains 14 residues. Germline loops: CDR1 LNHDA, CDR2 SQIVND (reference sequence). Trimming took off 5 bases at V and 0 bases at J, with 7 bases between the two ends.

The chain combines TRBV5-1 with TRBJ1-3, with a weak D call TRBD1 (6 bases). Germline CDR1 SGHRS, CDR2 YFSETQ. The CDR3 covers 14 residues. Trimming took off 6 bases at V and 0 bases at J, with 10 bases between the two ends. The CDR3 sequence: CASTLDSSGNTIYF. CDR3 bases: TGCGCCAGCACCCTGGACAGCTCTGGAAACACCATATATTTT.

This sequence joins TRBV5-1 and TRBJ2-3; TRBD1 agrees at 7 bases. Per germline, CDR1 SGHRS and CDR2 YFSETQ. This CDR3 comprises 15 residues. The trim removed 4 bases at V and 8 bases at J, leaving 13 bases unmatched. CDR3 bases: TGCGCCAGCAGCGTGGGGGACAGTCCCGCCGTTACGCAGTATTTT. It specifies CASSVGDSPAVTQYF.

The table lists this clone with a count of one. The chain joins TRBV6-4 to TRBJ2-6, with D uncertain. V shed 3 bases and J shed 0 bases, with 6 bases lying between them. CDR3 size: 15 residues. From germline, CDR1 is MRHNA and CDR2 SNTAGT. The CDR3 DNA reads TGTGCCAGCAGTGATGGGTTCTCTGGGGCCAACGTCCTGACTTTC. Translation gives CASSDGFSGANVLTF.

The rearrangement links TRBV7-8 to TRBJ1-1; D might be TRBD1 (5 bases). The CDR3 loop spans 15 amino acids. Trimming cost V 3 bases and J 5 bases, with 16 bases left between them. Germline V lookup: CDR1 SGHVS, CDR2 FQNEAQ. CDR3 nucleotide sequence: TGTGCCAGCAGCTTTCTCGGGGTGGGGCCTACTGAAGCTTTCTTT. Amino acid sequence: CASSFLGVGPTEAFF.

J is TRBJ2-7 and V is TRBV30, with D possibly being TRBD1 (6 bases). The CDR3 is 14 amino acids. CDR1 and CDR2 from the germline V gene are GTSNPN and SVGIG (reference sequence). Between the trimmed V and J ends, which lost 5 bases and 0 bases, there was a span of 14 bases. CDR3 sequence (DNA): TGTGCCTGGGCCCGGGACACTAACTCCTACGAGCAGTACTTC. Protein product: CAWARDTNSYEQYF.

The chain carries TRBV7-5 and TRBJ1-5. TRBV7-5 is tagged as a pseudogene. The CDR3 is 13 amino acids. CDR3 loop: CVRSLALEQPQHF. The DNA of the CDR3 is TGTGTCAGAAGCTTAGCCTTGGAACAGCCCCAGCATTTT.

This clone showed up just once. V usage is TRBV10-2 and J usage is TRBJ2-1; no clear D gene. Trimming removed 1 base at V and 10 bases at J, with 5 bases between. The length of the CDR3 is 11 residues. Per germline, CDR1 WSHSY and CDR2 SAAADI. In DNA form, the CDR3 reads TGCGCCAGCAGTGAGTTCCTAGAGCAGTTCTTC. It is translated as CASSEFLEQFF.

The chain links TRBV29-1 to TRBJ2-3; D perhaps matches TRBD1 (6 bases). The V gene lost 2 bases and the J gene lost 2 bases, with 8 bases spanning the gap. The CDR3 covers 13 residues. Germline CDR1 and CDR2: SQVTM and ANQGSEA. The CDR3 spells CSVEQGNTDTQYF. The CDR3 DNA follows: TGCAGCGTTGAACAGGGGAACACAGATACGCAGTATTTT.

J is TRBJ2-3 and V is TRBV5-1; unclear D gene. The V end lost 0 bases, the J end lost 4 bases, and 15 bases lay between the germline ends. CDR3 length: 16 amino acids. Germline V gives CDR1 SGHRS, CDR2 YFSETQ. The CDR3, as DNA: TGCGCCAGCAGCTTGGCTGGGCCTTTGGCCGCAGATACGCAGTATTTT. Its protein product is CASSLAGPLAADTQYF.

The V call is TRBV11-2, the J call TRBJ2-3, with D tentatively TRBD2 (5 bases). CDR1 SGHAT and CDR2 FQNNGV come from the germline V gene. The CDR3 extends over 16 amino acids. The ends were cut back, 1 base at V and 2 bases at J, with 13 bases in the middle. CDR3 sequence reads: CASSLGAARDTDTQYF. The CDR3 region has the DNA TGTGCCAGCAGCTTAGGAGCAGCGAGGGACACAGATACGCAGTATTTT.

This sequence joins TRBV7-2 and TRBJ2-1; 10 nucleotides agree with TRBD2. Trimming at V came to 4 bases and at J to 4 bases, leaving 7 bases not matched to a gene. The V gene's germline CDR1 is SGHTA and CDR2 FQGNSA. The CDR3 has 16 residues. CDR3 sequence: CASSSPGLARYNEQFF. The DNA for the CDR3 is TGTGCCAGCAGCTCACCGGGACTAGCGAGATACAATGAGCAGTTCTTC.

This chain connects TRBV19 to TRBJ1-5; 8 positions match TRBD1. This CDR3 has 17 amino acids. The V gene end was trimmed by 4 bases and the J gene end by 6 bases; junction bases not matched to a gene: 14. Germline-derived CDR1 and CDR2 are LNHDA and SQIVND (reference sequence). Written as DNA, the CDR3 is TGTGCCAGTAGTACGACACTTTACGCAGGGGGCACTCAGCCCCAGCATTTT. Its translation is CASSTTLYAGGTQPQHF.

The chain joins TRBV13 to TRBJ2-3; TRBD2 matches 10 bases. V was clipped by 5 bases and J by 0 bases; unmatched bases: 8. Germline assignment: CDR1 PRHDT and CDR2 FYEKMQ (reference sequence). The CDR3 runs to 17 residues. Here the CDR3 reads CASSHIAGGTSTDTQYF. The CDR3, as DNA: TGTGCCAGCAGCCACATAGCGGGGGGAACGAGCACAGATACGCAGTATTTT.

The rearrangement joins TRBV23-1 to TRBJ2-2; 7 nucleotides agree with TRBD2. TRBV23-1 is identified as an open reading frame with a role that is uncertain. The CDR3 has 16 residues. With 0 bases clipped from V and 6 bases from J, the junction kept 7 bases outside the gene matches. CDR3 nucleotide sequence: TGCGCCAGCAGTCAATCGGGGGGGGGTTTGGCCGGGGAGCTGTTTTTT. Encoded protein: CASSQSGGGLAGELFF.

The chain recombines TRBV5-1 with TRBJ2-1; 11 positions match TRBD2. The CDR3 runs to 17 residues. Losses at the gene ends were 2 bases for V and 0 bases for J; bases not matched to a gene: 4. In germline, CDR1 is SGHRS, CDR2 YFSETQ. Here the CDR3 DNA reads TGCGCCAGCAGCTTAACTAGCGGGAGAAACTCCTACAATGAGCAGTTCTTC. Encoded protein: CASSLTSGRNSYNEQFF.

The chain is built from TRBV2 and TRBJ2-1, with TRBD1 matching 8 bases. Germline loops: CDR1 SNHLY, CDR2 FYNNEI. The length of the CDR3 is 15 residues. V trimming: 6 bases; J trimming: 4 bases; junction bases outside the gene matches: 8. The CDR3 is CASSADRVLYNEQFF. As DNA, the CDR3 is TGTGCCAGCAGCGCGGACAGGGTCTTGTACAATGAGCAGTTCTTC.

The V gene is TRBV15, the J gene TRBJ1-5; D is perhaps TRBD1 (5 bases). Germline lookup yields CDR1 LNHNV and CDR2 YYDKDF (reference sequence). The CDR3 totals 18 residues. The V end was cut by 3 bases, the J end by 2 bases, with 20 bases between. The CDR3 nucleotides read TGTGCCACCAGCAGCGCCCCGGGTAGGGGACTCGGCAATCAGCCCCAGCATTTT. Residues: CATSSAPGRGLGNQPQHF. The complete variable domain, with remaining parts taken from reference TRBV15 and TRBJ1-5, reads DAMVIQNPRYQVTQFGKPVTLSCSQTLNHNVMYWYQQKSSQAPKLLFHYYDKDFNNEADTPDNFQSRRPNTSFCFLDIRSPGLGDTAMYLCATSSAPGRGLGNQPQHFGDGTRLSIL.

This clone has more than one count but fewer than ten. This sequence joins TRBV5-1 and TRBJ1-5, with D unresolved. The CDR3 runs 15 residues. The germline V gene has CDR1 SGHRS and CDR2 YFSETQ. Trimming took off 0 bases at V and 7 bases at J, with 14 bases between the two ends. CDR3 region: CASSLAGQVGQPQHF. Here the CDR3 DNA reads TGCGCCAGCAGCTTGGCCGGCCAGGTTGGCCAGCCCCAGCATTTT.